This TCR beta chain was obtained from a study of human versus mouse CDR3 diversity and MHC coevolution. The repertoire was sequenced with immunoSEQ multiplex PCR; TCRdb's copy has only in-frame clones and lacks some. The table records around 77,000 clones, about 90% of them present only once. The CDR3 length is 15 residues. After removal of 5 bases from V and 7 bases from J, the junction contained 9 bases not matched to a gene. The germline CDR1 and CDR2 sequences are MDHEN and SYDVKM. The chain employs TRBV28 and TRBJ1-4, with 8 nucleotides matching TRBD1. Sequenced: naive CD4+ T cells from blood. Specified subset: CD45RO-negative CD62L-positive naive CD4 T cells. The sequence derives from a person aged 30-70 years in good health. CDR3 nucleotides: TGTGCCAGCAGTCCGCCAGGGGGCGCCGGTGAAAAACTGTTTTTT. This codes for CASSPPGGAGEKLFF.